This entry describes one T cell receptor beta chain. This entry comes from a study of Ad26.COV2.S vaccination and SARS-CoV-2 variants. At the level of the study: In the study, Ad26.COV2.S was injected intramuscularly once, or twice 56 days apart.

Here immunoSEQ multiplex PCR was the method, and the copy in TCRdb shows in-frame clones only, minus some. The repertoire holds about 400,000 clones, approximately 91% seen once, with under 2% in the top ten. The V and J ends lost 6 bases and 2 bases respectively, with 17 bases between them. Germline loops: CDR1 MNHEY, CDR2 SVGAGI. This CDR3 spans 15 amino acids. As for treatment: some 20 received Ad26.COV2.S at low or high dose, single or two shots; 5 received placebo; per-sample allocation not given. Specimen acquisition occurred on day 63 following the initial vaccine or placebo injection. The TCR comes from a person between 18 and 65 years old who received the Ad26.COV2.S COVID-19 vaccine or a placebo. Sequencing was performed on peripheral blood, taken in a trial of Ad26.COV2.S vaccine versus placebo. The chain combines TRBV6-5 with TRBJ2-7, with D maybe TRBD2 (5 bases). The CDR3 spells CASRIEYSGTYEQYF. CDR3 sequence (DNA): TGTGCCAGCAGGATCGAATACTCGGGGACCTACGAGCAGTACTTC.